The source of this T cell receptor beta chain is a study of T cell responses to AZD1222 COVID-19 vaccine. The J segment lost 2 bases and the V segment lost 4 bases, leaving 1 base of the junction unmatched. Germline values: CDR1 MNHNY, CDR2 SVGAGI (reference sequence). This CDR3 has 15 residues. The data were produced by immunoSEQ multiplex PCR, yet TCRdb's version contains in-frame clones alone and is incomplete. This table holds more than 150,000 clones, 80% to 90% found once. The chain recombines TRBV6-6 with TRBJ2-6, with 8 bases lining up with TRBD1. The source is an adult in good health. Sequencing used peripheral blood, obtained on day 0 of AZD1222 vaccination. CDR3 sequence: CASSFRGPGANVLTF. CDR3 sequence (DNA): TGTGCCAGCAGTTTCAGGGGGCCTGGGGCCAACGTCCTGACTTTC.